Following are 22 T cell receptor beta chains from one sample sequenced in a study of a mutant IDH1 vaccine in newly diagnosed glioma (dated by TCRdb to the early 2020s). Explained via the paper, the time point label denotes: baseline, week 1 (first vaccination visit). The treatment or condition label on this specimen signifies: pre-vaccination baseline after standard-of-care therapy. The library relied on the immunoSEQ multiplex PCR assay. TCRdb re-hosts the immuneACCESS table, in-frame sequences only. Its copies lack some clones; in the studies checked, an unresolved V gene accounts for under half of them, and the cause for the rest is not known. The sample table shows roughly 84,000 clones, and roughly 80% are seen once. Nearly 5.5% of the sample lies in the top ten. The input for sequencing was PBMCs, taken from a glioma patient treated with radiotherapy, temozolomide or both. All receptors derive from a man in his forties with glioma. Some clones in this sample may be carry-over from other donors' samples.

The rearrangement links TRBV19 to TRBJ1-1, with a possible D match to TRBD1 (6 bases). Trimming shortened V by 6 bases and J by 5 bases, and 22 bases separated the two germline ends. CDR3 length equals 16 residues. The germline gives CDR1 LNHDA, CDR2 SQIVND (reference sequence). The CDR3 protein is CASRDTGQVPGTEAFF. DNA for the CDR3: TGTGCCAGTAGAGATACAGGGCAGGTCCCGGGTACTGAAGCTTTCTTT. Variable domain in full (rest from reference TRBV19 and TRBJ1-1): DGGITQSPKYLFRKEGQNVTLSCEQNLNHDAMYWYRQDPGQGLRLIYYSQIVNDFQKGDIAEGYSVSREKKESFPLTVTSAQKNPTAFYLCASRDTGQVPGTEAFFGQGTRLTVV.

The chain has TRBV7-9 and TRBJ2-7; no clear D. Per germline, CDR1 SEHNR and CDR2 FQNEAQ (reference sequence). The CDR3 spans 11 residues. V dropped 2 bases and J dropped 5 bases, with 4 bases sitting between them. The CDR3 loop is CASSLSDEQYF. The CDR3 DNA sequence: TGTGCCAGCAGCTTATCCGACGAGCAGTACTTC. The full variable domain, rest sourced from reference TRBV7-9 and TRBJ2-7, is DTGVSQNPRHKITKRGQNVTFRCDPISEHNRLYWYRQTLGQGPEFLTYFQNEAQLEKSRLLSDRFSAERPKGSFSTLEIQRTEQGDSAMYLCASSLSDEQYFGPGTRLTVT.

V gene TRBV2 combines with J gene TRBJ1-4; 8 bases fit TRBD1. V was pared by 3 bases and J by 7 bases, with 7 bases of the junction left unmatched. Germline loops: CDR1 SNHLY, CDR2 FYNNEI. The length of the CDR3 is 15 residues. The CDR3 nucleotides read TGTGCCAGCAGTGATACGGGACAGGTGTTTGAAAAACTGTTTTTT. Translating it yields CASSDTGQVFEKLFF.

The chain links TRBV27 to TRBJ1-1; D is uncertain. V lost 5 bases and J lost 4, with 11 bases in between. The germline V gene has CDR1 MNHEY and CDR2 SMNVEV (reference sequence). The CDR3 has 13 residues. The CDR3 sequence is CASSPGLSTEAFF. The CDR3 DNA sequence: TGTGCCAGCAGTCCGGGGTTGAGCACTGAAGCTTTCTTT.

The chain joins TRBV19 to TRBJ1-5, with D hard to call. This CDR3 has 19 residues. The V gene lost 3 bases and the J gene lost 3 bases, with 24 bases spanning the gap. Germline CDR1 reads LNHDA; CDR2 reads SQIVND (reference sequence). The CDR3 DNA sequence: TGTGCCAGTAGTATGCCCCCCCGCCCCGGTCGGTCGGCCAATCAGCCCCAGCATTTT. Its translation: CASSMPPRPGRSANQPQHF.

The chain employs TRBV10-3 and TRBJ1-6; no clear D gene. CDR1 is ENHRY and CDR2 is SYGVKD in the germline V gene. The V gene lost 0 bases and the J gene lost 4 bases, with 7 bases spanning the gap. The CDR3 sequence is 15 residues long. Here the CDR3 reads CAISESRFYNSPLHF. The CDR3 nucleotides read TGTGCCATCAGTGAGTCTCGTTTTTATAATTCACCCCTCCACTTT.

The chain recombines TRBV6-5 with TRBJ2-7; 7 bases map to TRBD1. Germline loops: CDR1 MNHEY, CDR2 SVGAGI. The junction had 10 bases not matched to a gene; V was cut back by 7 bases and J by 7 bases. This CDR3 is 13 amino acids long. CDR3 sequence (DNA): TGTGCCAGCAACCAACAGGGGCTCCCAGAGCAGTACTTC. This translates into CASNQQGLPEQYF.

This chain uses TRBV6-5 with TRBJ2-2; no clear D gene. This CDR3 has 15 residues. The V gene's germline CDR1 is MNHEY and CDR2 SVGAGI. V was trimmed by 2 bases and J by 6 bases, leaving 13 bases between them. The CDR3: CASSYGLGGAGELFF. The CDR3 nucleotides are TGTGCCAGCAGTTACGGGCTCGGCGGCGCCGGGGAGCTGTTTTTT.

The CDR3 region has the DNA TGTGCCAGCAGCTCGAGGAATCAGCCCCAGCATTTT. This sequence encodes CASSSRNQPQHF. The chain recombines TRBV7-9 with TRBJ1-5; D is undetermined. The ends were cut back, 4 bases at V and 4 bases at J, with 5 bases in the middle. CDR3 length: 12 residues. The germline CDR1 and CDR2 sequences are SEHNR and FQNEAQ (reference sequence).

The chain employs TRBV6-5 and TRBJ1-3; D uncertain. Germline loops: CDR1 MNHEY, CDR2 SVGAGI. The V end was cut by 4 bases, the J end by 0 bases, with 10 bases between. CDR3 length equals 15 residues. The CDR3 region is CASSLDGLSGNTIYF. The CDR3 DNA sequence: TGTGCCAGCAGTTTAGACGGCCTCTCTGGAAACACCATATATTTT.

This chain links TRBV5-4 with TRBJ1-2; tentative D call: TRBD1 (6 bases). Trimming removed 4 bases at V and 2 bases at J, with 15 bases between. There are 15 residues in the CDR3. CDR1 SGHNT and CDR2 YYREEE come from the germline V gene (reference sequence). The CDR3 here is CASSPTGGANYGYTF. CDR3 DNA sequence: TGTGCCAGCAGCCCAACTGGGGGGGCGAACTATGGCTACACCTTC.

The rearrangement joins TRBV6-6 to TRBJ2-7, with 10 bases that match TRBD1. Germline CDR1 and CDR2: MNHNY and SVGAGI (reference sequence). V lost 5 bases and J lost 3; bases outside the gene matches: 10. CDR3 length equals 16 residues. The DNA for the CDR3 is TGTGCCAGCAGTAAGCCGGGACAGGGGTCCGTCTACGAGCAGTACTTC. It specifies CASSKPGQGSVYEQYF.

V and J are TRBV4-1 and TRBJ1-6, with TRBD1 as a possible D gene (6 bases). Germline loops: CDR1 MGHRA, CDR2 YSYEKL. This CDR3 spans 15 amino acids. The V end lost 1 base, the J end lost 7 bases, and 11 bases lay between the germline ends. CDR3 in amino acids: CASSQAHRDNSPLHF. CDR3 nucleotide sequence: TGCGCCAGCAGCCAAGCCCACAGGGACAATTCACCCCTCCACTTT.

This clone was seen just once. V is TRBV5-1 and J is TRBJ2-2; D not certain. The length of the CDR3 is 14 residues. The V gene lost 1 base and the J gene lost 10 bases, with 14 bases spanning the gap. Germline assignment: CDR1 SGHRS and CDR2 YFSETQ. CDR3 in amino acids: CASSLQSRPEELFF. In nucleotides, the CDR3 is TGCGCCAGCAGCTTGCAAAGCAGACCCGAGGAGCTGTTTTTT.

The chain uses TRBV5-6 and TRBJ1-5, with TRBD1 matching over 7 bases. This CDR3 is 15 amino acids long. Germline V gene data show CDR1 as SGHDT and CDR2 as YYEEEE. Trimming cost V 0 bases and J 4 bases; bases outside gene matches: 4. The CDR3 nucleotides are TGTGCCAGCAGCTTGGACAGGGGTGTGAATCAGCCCCAGCATTTT. Translation gives CASSLDRGVNQPQHF.

V gene TRBV30 combines with J gene TRBJ2-3; D is perhaps TRBD1 (6 bases). The CDR3 contains 14 residues. Germline V gene lookup returns CDR1 GTSNPN and CDR2 SVGIG (reference sequence). Trimming stripped 2 bases from V and 6 bases from J, with 15 bases between. Here the CDR3 DNA reads TGTGCCTGGAGTTCGGGGCAGGGGTTTGATACGCAGTATTTT. The encoded protein is CAWSSGQGFDTQYF.

A few counts support this clone. This CDR3 reads CASSSDRPSSYNSPLHF. The CDR3 DNA is TGTGCCAGCAGTTCGGACAGGCCGAGCTCCTATAATTCACCCCTCCACTTT. This chain connects TRBV27 to TRBJ1-6; 7 positions agree with TRBD1. J lost 0 bases, V lost 4 bases, and 6 bases had no gene match. The CDR3 length is 17 residues. Germline V gene lookup returns CDR1 MNHEY and CDR2 SMNVEV (reference sequence).

The sample holds one count of this clone. This rearrangement joins TRBV2 to TRBJ1-2; 8 bases map to TRBD1. J was trimmed by 0 bases and V by 6 bases; bases with no gene match: 6. This CDR3 is 15 amino acids long. Germline V CDR1 and CDR2: SNHLY, FYNNEI. CDR3 bases: TGTGCCAGCAGGGGGGGGACAGGAGCTAACTATGGCTACACCTTC. It yields the protein CASRGGTGANYGYTF. Full variable domain (remainder filled in from reference TRBV2 and TRBJ1-2): EPEVTQTPSHQVTQMGQEVILRCVPISNHLYFYWYRQILGQKVEFLVSFYNNEISEKSEIFDDQFSVERPDGSNFTLKIRSTKLEDSAMYFCASRGGTGANYGYTFGSGTRLTVV.

This chain uses TRBV6-5 with TRBJ1-2; D might be TRBD1 (5 bases). This CDR3 has 14 residues. The germline V and J ends were trimmed by 2 bases and 2 bases, with 9 bases remaining between them. In germline, CDR1 is MNHEY, CDR2 SVGAGI. This CDR3 is CASSYSHRNYGYTF. The CDR3 coding sequence is TGTGCCAGCAGTTACAGCCACAGGAACTATGGCTACACCTTC.

The rearrangement joins TRBV7-9 to TRBJ1-1; 7 positions agree with TRBD1. Trimming at V came to 4 bases and at J to 3 bases, leaving 2 bases not matched to a gene. Looked up from germline, CDR1 is SEHNR and CDR2 is FQNEAQ (reference sequence). CDR3 length: 13 residues. In nucleotides, the CDR3 is TGTGCCAGCAGCTCACAGGGGTACACTGAAGCTTTCTTT. Protein: CASSSQGYTEAFF.

This sequence joins TRBV2 and TRBJ2-1, with 10 bases aligning to TRBD2. Germline lookup yields CDR1 SNHLY and CDR2 FYNNEI. Losses at the gene ends were 6 bases for V and 10 bases for J; bases not matched to a gene: 9. The CDR3 has 14 residues. CDR3 bases: TGTGCCAGCAGCGAGCGGGGGGGTTATAAAGAGCAGTTCTTC. Translation gives CASSERGGYKEQFF.

The gene calls are TRBV5-6 and TRBJ1-3, with D tentatively TRBD1 (5 bases). This CDR3 is 13 amino acids long. In germline, CDR1 is SGHDT, CDR2 YYEEEE. The V end lost 3 bases, the J end lost 4 bases, and 8 bases lay between the germline ends. The CDR3 is CASSWGRGNTIYF. DNA for the CDR3: TGTGCCAGCAGCTGGGGGAGGGGAAACACCATATATTTT. The entire variable domain, with the rest obtained from reference TRBV5-6 and TRBJ1-3, is as follows: DAGVTQSPTHLIKTRGQQVTLRCSPKSGHDTVSWYQQALGQGPQFIFQYYEEEERQRGNFPDRFSGHQFPNYSSELNVNALLLGDSALYLCASSWGRGNTIYFGEGSWLTVV.